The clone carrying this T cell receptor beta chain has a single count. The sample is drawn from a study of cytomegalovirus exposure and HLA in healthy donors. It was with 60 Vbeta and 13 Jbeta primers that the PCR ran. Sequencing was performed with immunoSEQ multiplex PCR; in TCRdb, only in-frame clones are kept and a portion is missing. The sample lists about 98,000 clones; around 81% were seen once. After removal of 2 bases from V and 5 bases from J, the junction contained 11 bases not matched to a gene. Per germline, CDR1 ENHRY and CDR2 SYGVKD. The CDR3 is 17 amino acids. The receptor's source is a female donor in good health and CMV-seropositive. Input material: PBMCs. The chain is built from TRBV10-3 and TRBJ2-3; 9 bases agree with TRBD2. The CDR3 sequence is CAISERQRGERKDTQYF. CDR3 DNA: TGTGCCATCAGTGAGAGGCAGCGGGGGGAGCGTAAAGATACGCAGTATTTT.